A single sample gave rise to the 22 T cell receptor beta chains below, sequenced in a study of blood T cell repertoires in COVID-19. Here immunoSEQ multiplex PCR was the method, and the copy in TCRdb shows in-frame clones only, minus some. Of about 210,000 clones listed, around 91% were seen once; the top ten hold 4.8%. The sequenced sample consisted of peripheral blood. The receptors derive from a woman aged 40 to 55 with acute or convalescent COVID-19.

The CDR3 here is CASSPTGGRGSYGYTF. The CDR3 nucleotides are TGTGCCAGTAGCCCTACAGGGGGCAGAGGGTCTTATGGCTACACCTTC. The chain uses TRBV19 and TRBJ1-2; 9 nucleotides line up with TRBD1. This CDR3 is 16 amino acids long. CDR1 LNHDA and CDR2 SQIVND come from the germline V gene (reference sequence). J was trimmed by 5 bases and V by 6 bases; bases with no gene match: 13.

The chain is built from TRBV2 and TRBJ1-2, with no clear D. Germline-derived CDR1 and CDR2 are SNHLY and FYNNEI. The CDR3 extends over 13 amino acids. Trimming shortened V by 3 bases and J by 8 bases, and 13 bases separated the two germline ends. The CDR3 loop is CASSEDARVGYTF. CDR3 nucleotides: TGTGCCAGCAGTGAGGATGCGAGGGTAGGCTACACCTTC.

Of note for this clone: The same CDR3 arises from other DNA sequences in this sample as well. The chain joins TRBV20-1 to TRBJ2-1; weak D call: TRBD1 (5 bases). The CDR3 runs 15 residues. Deletions cut 6 bases from V and 3 bases from J, with 18 bases between. From germline, CDR1 is DFQATT and CDR2 SNEGSKA (reference sequence). The CDR3 loop reads CSASGPGLYYNEQFF. DNA for the CDR3: TGCAGTGCCAGTGGCCCAGGGCTATACTACAATGAGCAGTTCTTC.

This chain connects TRBV6-5 to TRBJ1-2; D is possibly TRBD1 (5 bases). This CDR3 spans 12 amino acids. Trimming removed 4 bases at V and 8 bases at J, with 11 bases between. Germline V gene sequence: CDR1 MNHEY, CDR2 SVGAGI. The CDR3 loop reads CASSSGIWGYTF. The CDR3 nucleotides are TGTGCCAGCAGTTCAGGGATCTGGGGCTACACCTTC.

The rearrangement uses TRBV7-9 and TRBJ1-5; TRBD1 agrees at 10 bases. J lost 1 base, V lost 5 bases, and 14 bases had no gene match. Germline CDR1 is SEHNR and CDR2 is FQNEAQ (reference sequence). The CDR3 is 19 amino acids. The chain's CDR3 is CASSLRDRGDAKSNQPQHF. The CDR3 bases are TGTGCCAGCAGCCTTAGGGACAGGGGTGATGCGAAAAGCAATCAGCCCCAGCATTTT.

V and J are TRBV5-1 and TRBJ2-3, with D maybe TRBD2 (5 bases). The germline V gene has CDR1 SGHRS and CDR2 YFSETQ. The CDR3 consists of 16 residues. The ends were cut back, 0 bases at V and 0 bases at J, with 11 bases in the middle. Here the CDR3 DNA reads TGCGCCAGCAGCTTGGAGCCGGGGTTGAGCACAGATACGCAGTATTTT. Protein sequence: CASSLEPGLSTDTQYF. The full variable domain, completed using reference TRBV5-1 and TRBJ2-3, is KAGVTQTPRYLIKTRGQQVTLSCSPISGHRSVSWYQQTPGQGLQFLFEYFSETQRNKGNFPGRFSGRQFSNSRSEMNVSTLELGDSALYLCASSLEPGLSTDTQYFGPGTRLTVL.

The CDR3 sequence: CASSWTAPILSYEQYV. The CDR3 bases are TGTGCCAGCAGCTGGACAGCTCCCATTCTCTCCTACGAGCAGTACGTC. This chain uses TRBV7-6 with TRBJ2-7; tentatively, D is TRBD1 (6 bases). Germline-derived CDR1 and CDR2 are SGHVS and FNYEAQ. The CDR3 is 16 residues long. V was pared by 4 bases and J by 0 bases, with 16 bases between.

J is TRBJ1-3 and V is TRBV18; D is uncertain. Trimming pared 6 bases from V and 0 bases from J, leaving 12 bases between. The CDR3 length is 15 residues. Germline V lookup: CDR1 KGHSH, CDR2 LQKENI. The CDR3 protein is CASSAGRDSGNTIYF. The CDR3 DNA reads TGTGCCAGCTCGGCCGGACGGGACTCTGGAAACACCATATATTTT. Full variable domain (rest looked up from reference TRBV18 and TRBJ1-3): NAGVMQNPRHLVRRRGQEARLRCSPMKGHSHVYWYRQLPEEGLKFMVYLQKENIIDESGMPKERFSAEFPKEGPSILRIQQVVRGDSAAYFCASSAGRDSGNTIYFGEGSWLTVV.

This chain links TRBV9 with TRBJ1-2; 8 nucleotides agree with TRBD1. The CDR3 runs 13 residues. The V segment lost 3 bases and the J segment 4 bases; nucleotides outside the gene matches: 2. Per the germline V gene, CDR1 is SGDLS and CDR2 is YYNGEE. The CDR3 sequence: CASSDTGGYGYTF. Written as DNA, the CDR3 is TGTGCCAGCAGCGATACAGGGGGCTATGGCTACACCTTC.

V usage is TRBV7-8 and J usage is TRBJ1-6; 10 bases line up with TRBD1. Germline values: CDR1 SGHVS, CDR2 FQNEAQ. The J segment lost 10 bases and the V segment lost 0 bases, leaving 3 bases of the junction unmatched. The CDR3 extends over 15 amino acids. In DNA, the CDR3 is TGTGCCAGCAGCTTAGCGGGACAGGGGAACTCACCCCTCCACTTT. Translation: CASSLAGQGNSPLHF.

The chain uses TRBV7-2 and TRBJ2-4, with TRBD2 identical over 16 bases. Germline V lookup: CDR1 SGHTA, CDR2 FQGNSA. The CDR3 spans 18 residues. Trimming took 5 bases from V and 9 from J; bases not matched to a gene: 13. As DNA, the CDR3 is TGTGCCAGCAGCCCTCCCCGGGGGACTAGCGGGGGGGCAGGCATTCAGTACTTC. Translated: CASSPPRGTSGGAGIQYF.

The CDR3 reads CASSQEGGETQYF. CDR3 bases: TGTGCCAGCAGCCAAGAAGGAGGGGAGACCCAGTACTTC. V and J are TRBV3-1 (or the pseudogene TRBV3-2) and TRBJ2-5, with a weak D call TRBD2 (6 bases). Germline CDR1 and CDR2: LGHDT and YNNKEL (reference sequence). This CDR3 contains 13 residues. V was shortened by 0 bases and J by 5 bases, with 7 bases between the two germline ends.

This chain links TRBV15 with TRBJ2-7; unclear D gene. V was shortened by 0 bases and J by 3 bases, with 6 bases between the two germline ends. This CDR3 contains 13 residues. CDR1 LNHNV and CDR2 YYDKDF come from the germline V gene (reference sequence). The CDR3 here is CATSRDRVYEQYV. The CDR3 nucleotides are TGTGCCACCAGCAGAGATCGGGTCTACGAGCAGTACGTC.

The J gene is TRBJ1-3, the V gene TRBV5-6; 10 bases line up with TRBD1. V gave up 4 bases and J gave up 8 bases; unmatched junction bases: 6. The CDR3 runs to 14 residues. Germline values: CDR1 SGHDT, CDR2 YYEEEE. This CDR3 reads CASSITDRGYTIYF. CDR3 DNA sequence: TGTGCCAGCAGCATTACGGACAGGGGGTACACCATATATTTT.

The rearrangement links TRBV29-1 to TRBJ1-5; D is possibly TRBD1 (5 bases). Trimming removed 3 bases from V and 3 bases from J, with 12 bases in between. The CDR3 totals 14 residues. CDR1 SQVTM and CDR2 ANQGSEA come from the germline V gene. The CDR3 loop reads CSVDSGHSNQPQHF. CDR3 bases: TGCAGCGTTGATTCCGGACACTCCAATCAGCCCCAGCATTTT.

The rearrangement joins TRBV3-1 (or the pseudogene TRBV3-2) to TRBJ1-2; 7 nucleotides match TRBD1. Germline V gene sequence: CDR1 LGHDT, CDR2 YNNKEL (reference sequence). V trimming: 5 bases; J trimming: 8 bases; junction bases outside the gene matches: 14. This CDR3 is built from 15 residues. CDR3 residues: CASSSLGGAGRGYTF. The CDR3 DNA follows: TGTGCCAGCAGCTCGTTAGGGGGCGCAGGCAGAGGCTACACCTTC.

CDR3 protein: CSASSRGRRTEAFF. The CDR3 DNA is TGCAGTGCTAGTAGCCGGGGTCGGCGGACTGAAGCTTTCTTT. This sequence joins TRBV20-1 and TRBJ1-1; no definite D call. In germline, CDR1 is DFQATT, CDR2 SNEGSKA (reference sequence). The length of the CDR3 is 14 residues. The V gene lost 3 bases and the J gene lost 5 bases, with 16 bases spanning the gap.

The chain employs TRBV24-1 and TRBJ2-3; D unresolved. V lost 0 bases, J lost 0 bases, and 15 bases lay in between. CDR1 KGHDR and CDR2 SFDVKD come from the germline V gene. There are 18 residues in the CDR3. CDR3: CATSDLPDTTPSTDTQYF. CDR3 nucleotides: TGTGCCACCAGTGATTTGCCAGACACAACCCCTAGCACAGATACGCAGTATTTT.

V is TRBV24-1 and J is TRBJ1-2, with D possibly being TRBD1 (5 bases). Per germline, CDR1 KGHDR and CDR2 SFDVKD. The V end lost 4 bases, the J end lost 2 bases, and 16 bases lay between the germline ends. CDR3 length: 16 residues. This chain's CDR3 is CATSDNGPDTNYGYTF. In nucleotides, the CDR3 is TGTGCCACCAGTGACAACGGTCCGGACACCAACTATGGCTACACCTTC.

V and J are TRBV2 and TRBJ2-2; D possibly corresponds to TRBD1 (5 bases). The germline CDR1 and CDR2 sequences are SNHLY and FYNNEI. V was shortened by 4 bases and J by 5 bases, with 11 bases between the two germline ends. The CDR3 is made up of 14 amino acids. The CDR3 is CASSARPGTGELFF. The CDR3 nucleotides are TGTGCCAGCAGTGCCCGCCCAGGGACCGGGGAGCTGTTTTTT.

This clone was detected once. The gene calls are TRBV25-1 and TRBJ2-5; D is perhaps TRBD2 (6 bases). In germline, CDR1 is MGHDK, CDR2 SYGVNS. V dropped 4 bases and J dropped 5 bases, with 14 bases sitting between them. The CDR3 consists of 14 residues. The CDR3 here is CASSGGVAGETQYF. CDR3 nucleotides: TGTGCCAGCAGTGGGGGGGTAGCCGGGGAGACCCAGTACTTC.

The rearrangement uses TRBV30 and TRBJ2-3; perhaps TRBD1 as D (6 bases). Germline-derived CDR1 and CDR2 are GTSNPN and SVGIG (reference sequence). The germline V and J ends were trimmed by 2 bases and 6 bases, with 12 bases remaining between them. The CDR3 length is 13 residues. For the CDR3, the DNA is TGTGCCTGGAGTCCAGGGGTCGGGGATACGCAGTATTTT. It specifies CAWSPGVGDTQYF.